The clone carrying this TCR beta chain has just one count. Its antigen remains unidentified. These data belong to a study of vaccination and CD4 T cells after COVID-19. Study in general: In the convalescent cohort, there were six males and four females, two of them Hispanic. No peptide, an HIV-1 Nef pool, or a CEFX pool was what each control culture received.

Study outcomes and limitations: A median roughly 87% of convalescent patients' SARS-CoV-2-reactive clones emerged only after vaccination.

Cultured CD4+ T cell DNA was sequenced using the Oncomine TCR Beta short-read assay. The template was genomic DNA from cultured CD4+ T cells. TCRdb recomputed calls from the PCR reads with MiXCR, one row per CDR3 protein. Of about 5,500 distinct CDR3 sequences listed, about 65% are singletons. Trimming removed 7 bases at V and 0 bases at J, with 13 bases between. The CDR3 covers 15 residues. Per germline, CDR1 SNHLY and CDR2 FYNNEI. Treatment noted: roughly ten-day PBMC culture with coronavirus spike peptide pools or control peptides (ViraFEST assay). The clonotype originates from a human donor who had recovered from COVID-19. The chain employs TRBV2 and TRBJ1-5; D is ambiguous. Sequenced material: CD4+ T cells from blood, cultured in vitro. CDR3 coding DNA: TGTGCCAGCACTGCCGACCCCTTTAGCAATCAGCCCCAGCATTTT. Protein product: CASTADPFSNQPQHF.